These T cell receptor beta chains were read from a single sample in a study of T cell responses to AZD1222 COVID-19 vaccine. Clones were read by immunoSEQ multiplex PCR, and TCRdb kept only the in-frame ones, dropping some. The sample lists about 110,000 clones; just over 90% were seen once. The sequencing used peripheral blood, collected 28 days after the second AZD1222 dose. All receptors come from an adult who received the AZD1222 COVID-19 vaccine. Each CDR3 is given with its conserved first and last residue. D genes are given only for firm matches. Size values are once, few and many counts, or a class for expanded clones, and some rows have none.

d_gene: TRBD1; abundance: .; v_gene: TRBV6-5; j_gene: TRBJ1-1; CDR3nt: TGTGCCAGCAGTTCTTCACCGACAGGGGGGACTGAAGCTTTCTTT; CDR3aa: CASSSSPTGGTEAFF
d_gene: TRBD1; abundance: .; v_gene: TRBV5-1; j_gene: TRBJ2-7; CDR3nt: TGCGCCAGCAGCTTATTACCGGGACAGGGGATGAACGAGCAGTACTTC; CDR3aa: CASSLLPGQGMNEQYF
d_gene: .; abundance: .; v_gene: TRBV28; j_gene: TRBJ2-3; CDR3nt: TGTGCCAGCAGCCCCGGCCGTTATTCTCTCACAGATACGCAGTATTTT; CDR3aa: CASSPGRYSLTDTQYF
d_gene: TRBD2; abundance: .; v_gene: TRBV19; j_gene: TRBJ2-7; CDR3nt: TGTGCCAGTAGCAGTACTAGCGGGGGATACGAGCAGTACTTC; CDR3aa: CASSSTSGGYEQYF
d_gene: .; abundance: .; v_gene: TRBV28; j_gene: TRBJ1-1; CDR3nt: TGTGCCAGCAGTTTAGTCCCTAAGGGGAACACTGAAGCTTTCTTT; CDR3aa: CASSLVPKGNTEAFF
d_gene: TRBD1; abundance: .; v_gene: TRBV9; j_gene: TRBJ1-1; CDR3nt: TGTGCCAGCAGCATCGCCGGGACAGGGATTACTGAAGCTTTCTTT; CDR3aa: CASSIAGTGITEAFF
d_gene: .; abundance: .; v_gene: TRBV24-1; j_gene: TRBJ1-2; CDR3nt: TGTGCCACCAGTGCCCAGGGAGTGGATGGCTACACCTTC; CDR3aa: CATSAQGVDGYTF
d_gene: .; abundance: .; v_gene: TRBV15; j_gene: TRBJ2-7; CDR3nt: TGTGCCACCAGCAGAGATGGACTGGTAAACTACGAGCAGTACTTC; CDR3aa: CATSRDGLVNYEQYF
d_gene: .; abundance: once; v_gene: TRBV6-6; j_gene: TRBJ1-1; CDR3nt: TGTGCCACCGGGGACGGCACTGAAGCTTTCTTT; CDR3aa: CATGDGTEAFF
d_gene: .; abundance: .; v_gene: TRBV27; j_gene: TRBJ1-1; CDR3nt: TGTGCCAGCAGCCTCACGGAACTGAACACTGAAGCTTTCTTT; CDR3aa: CASSLTELNTEAFF
d_gene: .; abundance: .; v_gene: TRBV29-1; j_gene: TRBJ1-1; CDR3nt: TGCAGCGTAGGAACTGACCACAGACGCACTGAAGCTTTCTTT; CDR3aa: CSVGTDHRRTEAFF
d_gene: TRBD2; abundance: .; v_gene: TRBV2; j_gene: TRBJ2-3; CDR3nt: TGTGCCAGCTTCGCCCTGCCGGGGGGGGCAGATACGCAGTATTTT; CDR3aa: CASFALPGGADTQYF
d_gene: TRBD2; abundance: .; v_gene: TRBV7-2; j_gene: TRBJ2-2; CDR3nt: TGTGCCAGCAGCTTAGCGTGGACTAGCGGGAACACCGGGGAGCTGTTTTTT; CDR3aa: CASSLAWTSGNTGELFF
d_gene: .; abundance: .; v_gene: TRBV5-1; j_gene: TRBJ1-3; CDR3nt: TGCGCCAGCAGCTTCTCCTCTGGAAACACCATATATTTT; CDR3aa: CASSFSSGNTIYF
d_gene: .; abundance: .; v_gene: TRBV10-3; j_gene: TRBJ2-1; CDR3nt: TGTGCCATCAGTGAGTCCACGGGGGCAGCCTACAATGAGCAGTTCTTC; CDR3aa: CAISESTGAAYNEQFF
d_gene: .; abundance: .; v_gene: TRBV5-4; j_gene: TRBJ2-5; CDR3nt: TGTGCCAGCAGCCACACTAGAGGGGTGGGTGTGGAGACCCAGTACTTC; CDR3aa: CASSHTRGVGVETQYF
d_gene: .; abundance: few; v_gene: TRBV7-2; j_gene: TRBJ1-4; CDR3nt: TGTGCCAGCAGCTTACTCGGAGCAACTAATGAAAAACTGTTTTTT; CDR3aa: CASSLLGATNEKLFF
d_gene: TRBD1; abundance: .; v_gene: TRBV6-2/TRBV6-3; j_gene: TRBJ1-5; CDR3nt: TGTGCCAGCAGTTACTCCATCGGGACAGGGGTCCCCAATCAGCCCCAGCATTTT; CDR3aa: CASSYSIGTGVPNQPQHF
d_gene: .; abundance: .; v_gene: TRBV5-1; j_gene: TRBJ1-6; CDR3nt: TGCGCCAGCAGCTTGAACGGTCCGGTAGAGAATTCACCCCTCCACTTT; CDR3aa: CASSLNGPVENSPLHF
d_gene: TRBD1; abundance: .; v_gene: TRBV18; j_gene: TRBJ1-4; CDR3nt: TGTGCCAGCTCGCCGGGACAGGGGGCGTTAAGTGAAAAACTGTTTTTT; CDR3aa: CASSPGQGALSEKLFF
d_gene: TRBD1; abundance: once; v_gene: TRBV30; j_gene: TRBJ2-7; CDR3nt: TGTGCCTGGAGTGGGGACAGGGGGCTCTACGAGCAGTACTTC; CDR3aa: CAWSGDRGLYEQYF
d_gene: .; abundance: .; v_gene: TRBV7-2; j_gene: TRBJ2-3; CDR3nt: TGTGCCAGCAGCTTAGGGGTGAGCACAGATACGCAGTATTTT; CDR3aa: CASSLGVSTDTQYF
d_gene: .; abundance: .; v_gene: TRBV6-1; j_gene: TRBJ1-1; CDR3nt: TGTGCCAGCAGTGAAGCGTTTCGACGGAACACTGAAGCTTTCTTT; CDR3aa: CASSEAFRRNTEAFF
d_gene: .; abundance: .; v_gene: TRBV19; j_gene: TRBJ2-2; CDR3nt: TGTGCCAGTAGTTCAGCAACCGCCACCGGGGAGCTGTTTTTT; CDR3aa: CASSSATATGELFF
d_gene: .; abundance: .; v_gene: TRBV19; j_gene: TRBJ2-7; CDR3nt: TGTGCCAGTAGCGCAGTAGGGGGGCCGAGCTCCTACGAGCAGTACTTC; CDR3aa: CASSAVGGPSSYEQYF
d_gene: TRBD1; abundance: .; v_gene: TRBV19; j_gene: TRBJ1-5; CDR3nt: TGTGCCAGTAGTTCCGACAGGGGGATGAATCAGCCCCAGCATTTT; CDR3aa: CASSSDRGMNQPQHF
d_gene: .; abundance: .; v_gene: TRBV6-5; j_gene: TRBJ1-5; CDR3nt: TGTGCCAGCAGTTACGGCCCAGGTTCAGCCCAGCATTTT; CDR3aa: CASSYGPGSAQHF
d_gene: .; abundance: .; v_gene: TRBV27; j_gene: TRBJ1-1; CDR3nt: TGTGCCAGCAGTTTCCACAGGGAAGTTGGCACTGAAGCTTTCTTT; CDR3aa: CASSFHREVGTEAFF
d_gene: .; abundance: .; v_gene: TRBV6-5; j_gene: TRBJ1-1; CDR3nt: TGTGCCAGCAGCGAGGAGAGGTCCACTGAAGCTTTCTTT; CDR3aa: CASSEERSTEAFF
d_gene: .; abundance: .; v_gene: TRBV28; j_gene: TRBJ1-4; CDR3nt: TGTGCCAGCAGTTTATACCAGGCTGCAACTAATGAAAAACTGTTTTTT; CDR3aa: CASSLYQAATNEKLFF
d_gene: .; abundance: .; v_gene: TRBV6-5; j_gene: TRBJ1-4; CDR3nt: TGTGCCAGCAGCGGAACCCAGATAAAAGAAAAACTGTTTTTT; CDR3aa: CASSGTQIKEKLFF
d_gene: .; abundance: .; v_gene: TRBV2; j_gene: TRBJ1-5; CDR3nt: TGTGCCAGCAGTGAGGGTCCTAAAGGCAATCAGCCCCAGCATTTT; CDR3aa: CASSEGPKGNQPQHF
d_gene: TRBD2; abundance: .; v_gene: TRBV27; j_gene: TRBJ2-7; CDR3nt: TGTGCCAGCAGTTTAACTAGCGTGTACGAGCAGTACTTC; CDR3aa: CASSLTSVYEQYF
d_gene: .; abundance: .; v_gene: TRBV6-1; j_gene: TRBJ2-3; CDR3nt: TGTGCCAGCAGTGAAAGGTCACCCCGCACAGATACGCAGTATTTT; CDR3aa: CASSERSPRTDTQYF
d_gene: TRBD1; abundance: .; v_gene: TRBV28; j_gene: TRBJ1-5; CDR3nt: TGTGCCAGCAGTTCCCGGGACAGGAATTATAGCAATCAGCCCCAGCATTTT; CDR3aa: CASSSRDRNYSNQPQHF
d_gene: .; abundance: .; v_gene: TRBV9; j_gene: TRBJ1-6; CDR3nt: TGTGCCAGCAGCGGCCTGGAGAGAAATTCACCCCTCCACTTT; CDR3aa: CASSGLERNSPLHF
d_gene: TRBD1; abundance: .; v_gene: TRBV6-5; j_gene: TRBJ2-7; CDR3nt: TGTGCCAGCAGTTACTCGACAGGGGAAGAATACGAGCAGTACTTC; CDR3aa: CASSYSTGEEYEQYF
d_gene: .; abundance: .; v_gene: TRBV29-1; j_gene: TRBJ2-7; CDR3nt: TGCAGCGTTGAAGCCCCTGTGCGGAGCTCCTACGAGCAGTACTTC; CDR3aa: CSVEAPVRSSYEQYF
d_gene: .; abundance: .; v_gene: TRBV6-5; j_gene: TRBJ1-1; CDR3nt: TGTGCCAGCAGTTACCAGGGTCTGAACACTGAAGCTTTCTTT; CDR3aa: CASSYQGLNTEAFF
d_gene: .; abundance: .; v_gene: TRBV5-6; j_gene: TRBJ2-3; CDR3nt: TGTGCCAGCAGCATCCCAGACCCTACCAATACGCAGTATTTT; CDR3aa: CASSIPDPTNTQYF
d_gene: .; abundance: .; v_gene: TRBV6-5; j_gene: TRBJ2-3; CDR3nt: TGTGCCAGCAGTTACGGGGGGACAGATACGCAGTATTTT; CDR3aa: CASSYGGTDTQYF
d_gene: .; abundance: .; v_gene: TRBV5-1; j_gene: TRBJ2-3; CDR3nt: TGCGCCAGCAGCTTGGCAGGTCACGAAGATACGCAGTATTTT; CDR3aa: CASSLAGHEDTQYF
d_gene: TRBD2; abundance: once; v_gene: TRBV5-4; j_gene: TRBJ2-7; CDR3nt: TGTGCCAGCAGCTCTGGGAGCGGGAGGGATCGCTACGAGCAGTACTTC; CDR3aa: CASSSGSGRDRYEQYF
d_gene: .; abundance: .; v_gene: TRBV11-2; j_gene: TRBJ1-4; CDR3nt: TGTGCCAGCAGCGGGACGGGGTCCTTGAATGAAAAACTGTTTTTT; CDR3aa: CASSGTGSLNEKLFF
d_gene: TRBD1; abundance: .; v_gene: TRBV10-3; j_gene: TRBJ2-7; CDR3nt: TGTGCCATCAGTGAACAAGGGGGCACGGGGAATCAGCAGTACTTC; CDR3aa: CAISEQGGTGNQQYF
d_gene: TRBD1; abundance: .; v_gene: TRBV6-5; j_gene: TRBJ1-5; CDR3nt: TGTGCCAGCAGCCCCCGGGACAGGGGAAATCAGCCCCAGCATTTT; CDR3aa: CASSPRDRGNQPQHF
d_gene: .; abundance: .; v_gene: TRBV27; j_gene: TRBJ1-2; CDR3nt: TGTGCCAGCAGTCTAGGACGGCCAGGCGGCTACACCTTC; CDR3aa: CASSLGRPGGYTF
d_gene: .; abundance: .; v_gene: TRBV28; j_gene: TRBJ1-5; CDR3nt: TGTGCCAGCAGTCTTATATCCGAGCCCCAGCATTTT; CDR3aa: CASSLISEPQHF
d_gene: TRBD2; abundance: .; v_gene: TRBV6-5; j_gene: TRBJ2-7; CDR3nt: TGTGCCAGCAGTTACGGGGCTAGCGGAAGATACGAGCAGTACTTC; CDR3aa: CASSYGASGRYEQYF
d_gene: .; abundance: .; v_gene: TRBV4-3; j_gene: TRBJ2-4; CDR3nt: TGCGCCAGCAGCCAAGTCCCCCGTGGGCGGGCCAAAAACATTCAGTACTTC; CDR3aa: CASSQVPRGRAKNIQYF
d_gene: TRBD1; abundance: few; v_gene: TRBV3-1/TRBV3-2; j_gene: TRBJ1-1; CDR3nt: TGTGCCAGCAGTCGAGGCGAGACCAGGGGGAGTGAGGCTTTCTTT; CDR3aa: CASSRGETRGSEAFF
d_gene: .; abundance: .; v_gene: TRBV18; j_gene: TRBJ2-3; CDR3nt: TGTGCCAGCTCACCCTTGGCCAATCCCAACGTTACGCAGTATTTT; CDR3aa: CASSPLANPNVTQYF
d_gene: .; abundance: .; v_gene: TRBV18; j_gene: TRBJ2-2; CDR3nt: TGTGCCAGCTCACCAGGATCCGGGACTTACACCGGGGAGCTGTTTTTT; CDR3aa: CASSPGSGTYTGELFF
d_gene: .; abundance: .; v_gene: TRBV5-1; j_gene: TRBJ2-3; CDR3nt: TGCGCCAGCAGCTTGGCCGGGCGAGATACGCAGTATTTT; CDR3aa: CASSLAGRDTQYF
d_gene: .; abundance: .; v_gene: TRBV11-2; j_gene: TRBJ1-5; CDR3nt: TGTGCCAGCAGTCCGGGGGGCAGGAGCCATCAGCCCCAGCATTTT; CDR3aa: CASSPGGRSHQPQHF
d_gene: TRBD1; abundance: .; v_gene: TRBV6-2/TRBV6-3; j_gene: TRBJ1-1; CDR3nt: TGTGCCAGCAGTAAACCGACAGGGGGCAGCTGGAACACTGAAGCTTTCTTT; CDR3aa: CASSKPTGGSWNTEAFF
d_gene: .; abundance: .; v_gene: TRBV6-5; j_gene: TRBJ2-7; CDR3nt: TGTGCCAGCAGTTACCAGGGGCCCACCTCCAACGAGCAGTACTTC; CDR3aa: CASSYQGPTSNEQYF